One sample yielded the 26 T cell receptor beta chains listed below, sequenced in a study of beta chain features in type 1 diabetes. As every portion of the isolated RNA was reverse transcribed, the sequencing read expressed TCRB transcripts. The repertoire was sequenced with immunoSEQ multiplex PCR; TCRdb's copy has only in-frame clones and lacks some. The sample lists about 250,000 clones; around an eighth were seen once. Sample: naive CD4+ T cells from blood. The receptor set was obtained from a woman aged 40-49 years in good health.

V usage is TRBV5-4 and J usage is TRBJ2-7, with 7 nucleotides matching TRBD1. Germline CDR1 and CDR2: SGHNT and YYREEE (reference sequence). The CDR3 loop spans 15 amino acids. Unmatched junction bases numbered 5, after V lost 1 base and J lost 1 base. The CDR3 spells CASSLSLTGSYEQYF. The DNA for the CDR3 is TGTGCCAGCAGCTTGTCACTGACAGGGTCCTACGAGCAGTACTTC.

This clone showed up just a few times. The chain employs TRBV5-1 and TRBJ1-4, with TRBD1 matching over 8 bases. Germline CDR1 reads SGHRS; CDR2 reads YFSETQ. Unmatched junction bases numbered 8, after V lost 4 bases and J lost 0 bases. This CDR3 is 17 amino acids long. This chain's CDR3 is CASSPGQGTATNEKLFF. The CDR3 nucleotides are TGCGCCAGCAGCCCCGGACAGGGAACTGCAACTAATGAAAAACTGTTTTTT.

The rearrangement links TRBV7-2 to TRBJ2-7; 8 positions match TRBD1. Germline V lookup: CDR1 SGHTA, CDR2 FQGNSA. The CDR3 totals 15 residues. The trim removed 4 bases at V and 1 base at J, leaving 6 bases unmatched. The CDR3 DNA is TGTGCCAGCAGCTCCTGGACAGGGCAATCCTACGAGCAGTACTTC. It specifies CASSSWTGQSYEQYF.

The table lists this clone with a few counts. The CDR3 nucleotides read TGTGCCAGCGGGGCTTCTGGGGCCAACGTCCTGACTTTC. The encoded protein is CASGASGANVLTF. The chain links TRBV2 to TRBJ2-6; the D gene is possibly TRBD1 (5 bases). Per the germline V gene, CDR1 is SNHLY and CDR2 is FYNNEI. The CDR3 is 13 amino acids. Trimming shortened V by 8 bases and J by 1 base, and 6 bases separated the two germline ends. Full variable domain (rest looked up from reference TRBV2 and TRBJ2-6): EPEVTQTPSHQVTQMGQEVILRCVPISNHLYFYWYRQILGQKVEFLVSFYNNEISEKSEIFDDQFSVERPDGSNFTLKIRSTKLEDSAMYFCASGASGANVLTFGAGSRLTVL.

The rearrangement uses TRBV7-6 and TRBJ2-1; D possibly corresponds to TRBD1 (6 bases). Deletions cut 8 bases from V and 6 bases from J, with 17 bases between. CDR1 is SGHVS and CDR2 is FNYEAQ in the germline V gene. The CDR3 runs to 14 residues. The CDR3 DNA is TGTGCCAGCTCTCCTGGCCAGGGGTTCAATGAGCAGTTCTTC. Its translation is CASSPGQGFNEQFF.

The V call is TRBV6-5, the J call TRBJ2-7; tentative D call: TRBD2 (6 bases). Germline CDR1 is MNHEY and CDR2 is SVGAGI. The ends were cut back, 0 bases at V and 3 bases at J, with 12 bases in the middle. CDR3 size: 15 residues. This CDR3 reads CASSYSIMGLYEQYF. The DNA for the CDR3 is TGTGCCAGCAGTTACTCCATAATGGGACTCTACGAGCAGTACTTC.

This clone was picked up a small number of times. The chain recombines TRBV5-1 with TRBJ2-5, with TRBD1 matching over 8 bases. CDR1 is SGHRS, CDR2 YFSETQ, per germline. There are 16 residues in the CDR3. V lost 0 bases, J lost 2 bases, and 6 bases stayed unmatched. The CDR3 coding sequence is TGCGCCAGCAGCTTGGAGGACAGGGCAAATCAAGAGACCCAGTACTTC. This sequence encodes CASSLEDRANQETQYF. Supplemented by reference TRBV5-1 and TRBJ2-5, the full variable domain reads KAGVTQTPRYLIKTRGQQVTLSCSPISGHRSVSWYQQTPGQGLQFLFEYFSETQRNKGNFPGRFSGRQFSNSRSEMNVSTLELGDSALYLCASSLEDRANQETQYFGPGTRLLVL.

A remark on this clone: It is likely a read error, because the conserved phenylalanine at the end of the CDR3 is missing. The limits of the CDR3 on the DNA are not certain, so only TCRdb's listed CDR3 is given. This chain connects TRBV1 to TRBJ2-3; TRBD2 is taken as the D call from the table, unchecked against the DNA. TRBV1 is annotated as a pseudogene. The CDR3 adds up to 13 amino acids, both ends counted. This CDR3 reads CTSSPTLRTSGAV.

This rearrangement joins TRBV6-5 to TRBJ1-3; D might be TRBD1 (5 bases). The germline V gene has CDR1 MNHEY and CDR2 SVGAGI. The V end was cut by 2 bases, the J end by 0 bases, with 11 bases between. CDR3 length: 16 amino acids. The CDR3 DNA sequence: TGTGCCAGCAGTTACACCCGACAGACCTCTGGAAACACCATATATTTT. Its translation is CASSYTRQTSGNTIYF.

This clone occurred a few times. The chain couples TRBV6-1 to TRBJ1-5, with D possibly being TRBD1 (5 bases). Deletions cut 5 bases from V and 2 bases from J, with 13 bases between. This CDR3 has 15 residues. Per the germline V gene, CDR1 is MNHNS and CDR2 is SASEGT. CDR3 in amino acids: CASSSSREGNQPQHF. CDR3 nucleotides: TGTGCCAGCAGTTCATCCAGGGAGGGCAATCAGCCCCAGCATTTT.

This sequence joins TRBV2 and TRBJ2-3; D possibly corresponds to TRBD1 (6 bases). The V gene lost 5 bases and the J gene lost 8 bases, with 11 bases spanning the gap. Germline assignment: CDR1 SNHLY and CDR2 FYNNEI. This CDR3 spans 12 amino acids. Here the CDR3 reads CASSLTRGTQYF. CDR3 in DNA: TGTGCCAGCAGTCTCACCAGGGGTACGCAGTATTTT.

Only a few counts were recorded for this clone. This chain links TRBV18 with TRBJ2-5; D call uncertain. The CDR3 runs to 13 residues. The V end was cut by 1 base, the J end by 5 bases, with 8 bases between. Germline values: CDR1 KGHSH, CDR2 LQKENI. The CDR3 loop reads CASSPRDGETQYF. DNA for the CDR3: TGTGCCAGCTCACCACGTGACGGGGAGACCCAGTACTTC.

This clone was counted only a few times. The chain carries TRBV18 and TRBJ1-1; the D gene is possibly TRBD1 (6 bases). V was trimmed by 2 bases and J by 0 bases, leaving 19 bases between them. This CDR3 comprises 18 residues. Germline-derived CDR1 and CDR2 are KGHSH and LQKENI. CDR3 bases: TGTGCCAGCTCACCAAGGGCAGGGGAGATTTATATGAACACTGAAGCTTTCTTT. Residues: CASSPRAGEIYMNTEAFF.

This clone appeared a few times. This chain joins TRBV25-1 and TRBJ2-7; TRBD1 agrees at 7 bases. The CDR3 loop spans 15 amino acids. J was trimmed by 2 bases and V by 5 bases; bases with no gene match: 9. Germline CDR1 MGHDK, CDR2 SYGVNS. The DNA for the CDR3 is TGTGCCAGCAGTAAATTGGGGGACAGAGCCTACGAGCAGTACTTC. This sequence encodes CASSKLGDRAYEQYF.

In nucleotides, the CDR3 is TGTGCCAGCAGTATACAGGGGAGCTCTGGGGCCAACGTCCTGACTTTC. Its translation is CASSIQGSSGANVLTF. The chain has TRBV5-8 and TRBJ2-6; 7 bases match TRBD1. The CDR3 is 16 amino acids. Germline assignment: CDR1 SGHTS and CDR2 YDEGEE. Trimming at V came to 5 bases and at J to 0 bases, leaving 5 bases not matched to a gene.

This clone has more than one count but fewer than ten. The genes are TRBV6-5 and TRBJ1-2; D is undetermined. The CDR3 length is 14 residues. Germline V gene lookup returns CDR1 MNHEY and CDR2 SVGAGI. Trimming took off 2 bases at V and 2 bases at J, with 9 bases between the two ends. The chain's CDR3 is CASSYQSGNYGYTF. The CDR3 DNA reads TGTGCCAGCAGTTACCAGTCCGGGAACTATGGCTACACCTTC.

The chain is built from TRBV6-6 and TRBJ2-5; D is ambiguous. Germline-derived CDR1 and CDR2 are MNHNY and SVGAGI (reference sequence). The CDR3 is 14 residues long. V shed 6 bases and J shed 0 bases, with 11 bases lying between them. This chain's CDR3 is CASSPKIYQETQYF. CDR3 coding DNA: TGTGCCAGCAGCCCTAAAATTTACCAAGAGACCCAGTACTTC.

This clone was observed a handful of times. The chain couples TRBV9 to TRBJ2-3; 14 bases are a match to TRBD2. Germline CDR1 and CDR2: SGDLS and YYNGEE. CDR3 length: 16 residues. The ends lost 3 bases at V and 4 bases at J; junction bases unmatched: 4. CDR3 loop: CASSEGLAGVPDTQYF. The DNA for the CDR3 is TGTGCCAGCAGCGAGGGACTAGCGGGGGTCCCAGATACGCAGTATTTT.

In this sample, this clone turned up a few times. V is TRBV5-1 and J is TRBJ1-4; no firm D call. Germline CDR1 SGHRS, CDR2 YFSETQ. The CDR3 totals 14 residues. Trimming removed 0 bases at V and 1 base at J, with 4 bases between. Here the CDR3 reads CASSLGRTNEKLFF. CDR3 nucleotides: TGCGCCAGCAGCTTGGGGAGAACTAATGAAAAACTGTTTTTT.

With respect to this clone: This specimen includes other DNA sequences encoding the same CDR3. This chain uses TRBV11-2 with TRBJ2-5; D is uncertain. The CDR3 length is 11 residues. From germline, CDR1 is SGHAT and CDR2 FQNNGV. The V gene lost 3 bases and the J gene lost 4 bases, with 3 bases spanning the gap. The CDR3: CASSLRETQYF. The CDR3 nucleotides are TGTGCCAGCAGCTTGAGAGAGACCCAGTACTTC.

V gene TRBV9 combines with J gene TRBJ2-3; D is uncertain. The CDR3 extends over 18 amino acids. V was shortened by 3 bases and J by 0 bases, with 20 bases between the two germline ends. The germline V gene has CDR1 SGDLS and CDR2 YYNGEE. This CDR3 is CASSAQLRHPFSTDTQYF. CDR3 bases: TGTGCCAGCAGCGCGCAACTTAGACACCCTTTTAGCACAGATACGCAGTATTTT.

At least ten counts were recorded for this clone. The chain is built from TRBV7-2 and TRBJ2-1; 9 bases match TRBD2. This CDR3 has 15 amino acids. V dropped 3 bases and J dropped 4; count of bases not matched to a gene: 4. Germline CDR1 is SGHTA and CDR2 is FQGNSA. The CDR3 here is CASSLSGGTYNEQFF. CDR3 bases: TGTGCCAGCAGCTTGAGCGGGGGGACATACAATGAGCAGTTCTTC.

The V gene is TRBV15, the J gene TRBJ1-5; 8 nucleotides align to TRBD1. Germline values: CDR1 LNHNV, CDR2 YYDKDF (reference sequence). The V segment lost 3 bases and the J segment 4 bases; nucleotides outside the gene matches: 5. This CDR3 is built from 15 residues. In nucleotides, the CDR3 is TGTGCCACCAGCAGGGACAGGGCGCCTAATCAGCCCCAGCATTTT. Amino acid sequence: CATSRDRAPNQPQHF.

The chain has TRBV6-1 and TRBJ2-7; 9 bases are shared with TRBD1. Trimming cost V 6 bases and J 2 bases; bases outside gene matches: 5. Germline V gene data show CDR1 as MNHNS and CDR2 as SASEGT. The CDR3 is made up of 14 amino acids. Here the CDR3 reads CASRDGTGPYEQYF. The DNA for the CDR3 is TGTGCCAGCAGAGACGGGACAGGGCCCTACGAGCAGTACTTC.

There are a few counts of this clone. The chain joins TRBV9 to TRBJ1-1, with D possibly TRBD1 on 6 matching bases. Germline V gives CDR1 SGDLS, CDR2 YYNGEE. This CDR3 region has 13 residues. V lost 0 bases and J lost 8, with 11 bases in between. The CDR3 here is CASSVGDGQEAFF. The CDR3, as DNA: TGTGCCAGCAGCGTAGGCGACGGACAGGAAGCTTTCTTT.

This clone was detected a few times. The chain has TRBV5-4 and TRBJ2-1; 7 bases fit TRBD2. Germline V CDR1 and CDR2: SGHNT, YYREEE (reference sequence). After removal of 5 bases from V and 5 bases from J, the junction contained 16 bases not matched to a gene. The CDR3 consists of 17 residues. CDR3 loop: CASRFLSGGSLHNEQFF. CDR3 DNA: TGTGCCAGCAGGTTCCTTTCCGGGGGGAGTCTGCACAATGAGCAGTTCTTC.